These T cell receptor beta chains were read from a single sample in a study of T-cell reconstitution after alpha-beta-depleted transplantation in children. TCRdb redid the calling of the PCR reads with MiXCR, one entry per CDR3 protein. The table includes 40,000 to 55,000 distinct CDR3 sequences, approximately 6.1% detected once. Material: PBMCs, mostly from graft donor cells, obtained 60 days after TCRalphabeta/CD19-depleted stem cell transplant. These receptors were taken from a female patient between 2 and 15 years old who had a stem cell transplant for aplastic anemia, so the T cells may come from the graft donor. CDR3s include the opening cysteine and the closing phenylalanine or tryptophan. D genes are given only for firm matches. Clone size appears in some rows only: once, few, many, or a class for an expanded clone.

CDR3 length	D gene	clone size	V gene	J gene	CDR3 protein	CDR3 DNA
13	NA	few	TRBV11-2	TRBJ1-1	CASSLMENTEAFF	TGTGCCAGCAGTTTGATGGAGAACACTGAAGCTTTCTTT
15	NA	many	TRBV5-6	TRBJ1-2	CASSLLKQGLHGYTF	TGTGCCAGCAGCTTGTTGAAACAGGGACTGCATGGCTACACCTTC
15	TRBD1	many	TRBV7-9	TRBJ1-1	CASSLIQGPNTEAFF	TGTGCCAGCAGCTTAATACAGGGGCCGAACACTGAAGCTTTCTTT
11	NA	few	TRBV28	TRBJ1-2	CASVENYGYTF	TGTGCCAGCGTGGAAAACTATGGCTACACCTTC
17	TRBD2	many	TRBV10-3	TRBJ2-6	CAISLTSGGTGANVLTF	TGTGCCATCAGTTTGACTAGCGGGGGGACTGGGGCCAACGTCCTGACTTTC
13	NA	many	TRBV4-2	TRBJ1-1	CASSQDLQGEAFF	TGTGCCAGCAGCCAAGACTTGCAGGGTGAGGCTTTCTTT
18	TRBD2	NA	TRBV20-1	TRBJ2-7	CSARVPGLAGGASYEQYF	TGCAGTGCTAGAGTTCCGGGACTAGCGGGAGGTGCGTCCTACGAGCAGTACTTC
17	TRBD2	many	TRBV7-9	TRBJ2-3	CASSAGSGRKGTDTQYF	TGTGCCAGCAGCGCAGGGAGCGGGAGGAAGGGCACAGATACGCAGTATTTT
11	NA	many	TRBV3-1	TRBJ2-1	CASSRLDEQFF	TGTGCCAGCAGCCGACTGGATGAGCAGTTCTTC
15	TRBD2	few	TRBV19	TRBJ2-1	CASTAGTSGGNEQFF	TGTGCCAGTACCGCAGGGACTAGCGGGGGGAATGAGCAGTTCTTC
14	NA	many	TRBV7-9	TRBJ2-5	CASSLGHSLETQYF	TGTGCCAGCAGCTTAGGGCACAGTCTAGAGACCCAGTACTTC
14	TRBD2	many	TRBV4-1	TRBJ2-1	CASSRVITSDEQFF	TGCGCCAGCAGCCGAGTAATAACTAGCGATGAGCAGTTCTTC
17	TRBD2	many	TRBV7-2	TRBJ2-5	CASSLPGLAGGPETQYF	TGTGCCAGCAGCTTACCTGGACTAGCGGGAGGGCCTGAGACCCAGTACTTC
17	NA	NA	TRBV19	TRBJ2-2	CASSWVFRESFTGELFF	TGTGCCAGTAGTTGGGTCTTCAGGGAATCTTTCACCGGGGAGCTGTTTTTT
16	TRBD2	medium-sized	TRBV7-2	TRBJ2-1	CASSLGAGGPGGEQFF	TGTGCCAGCAGCTTAGGAGCGGGAGGGCCAGGGGGTGAGCAGTTCTTC
14	TRBD1	many	TRBV5-1	TRBJ2-7	CASSLAGGSYEQYF	TGCGCCAGCAGCTTGGCAGGGGGCTCCTACGAGCAGTACTTC
15	NA	many	TRBV7-9	TRBJ2-3	CASSSGGRMWDTQYF	TGTGCCAGCAGCTCCGGAGGGAGGATGTGGGATACGCAGTATTTT
14	TRBD1	many	TRBV28	TRBJ1-4	CASSFGDRSEKLFF	TGTGCCAGCAGTTTCGGGGACAGAAGTGAAAAACTGTTTTTT
13	NA	many	TRBV20-1	TRBJ1-5	CSARKDMDQPQHF	TGCAGTGCTAGGAAGGATATGGATCAGCCCCAGCATTTT
15	TRBD2	many	TRBV7-3	TRBJ2-1	CASGPFGGGYNEQFF	TGTGCCAGCGGCCCATTTGGCGGGGGATACAATGAGCAGTTCTTC
16	TRBD2	NA	TRBV7-2	TRBJ2-3	CASSLGLAGRTDTQYF	TGTGCCAGCAGCTTAGGACTAGCGGGACGCACAGATACGCAGTATTTT
12	TRBD1	many	TRBV12-3/TRBV12-4	TRBJ2-1	CASSFDREDKFF	TGTGCCAGCAGTTTCGACAGGGAAGACAAGTTCTTC
16	NA	few	TRBV27	TRBJ1-6	CASSAGSGTLNSPLHF	TGTGCCAGCAGTGCGGGTTCCGGGACACTTAATTCACCCCTCCACTTT
14	TRBD1	many	TRBV5-6	TRBJ2-7	CASSPRQGASEQYF	TGTGCCAGCAGCCCACGACAGGGGGCGAGCGAGCAGTACTTC
11	NA	many	TRBV29-1	TRBJ2-1	CSVEEVNEQFF	TGCAGCGTTGAAGAGGTCAATGAGCAGTTCTTC
13	NA	few	TRBV5-1	TRBJ2-5	CASSLEEGKTQYF	TGCGCCAGCAGCTTGGAAGAGGGGAAGACCCAGTACTTC
12	NA	many	TRBV4-2	TRBJ2-1	CASSQDHRRQFF	TGTGCCAGCAGCCAAGATCATCGCCGGCAGTTCTTC
12	NA	medium-sized	TRBV10-2	TRBJ2-1	CASSPDYNEQFF	TGCGCCAGCAGCCCAGACTACAATGAGCAGTTCTTC
14	NA	many	TRBV12-3/TRBV12-4	TRBJ2-4	CASSLQLAKNIQYF	TGTGCCAGCAGTTTACAGCTAGCCAAAAACATTCAGTACTTC
15	NA	many	TRBV6-2/TRBV6-3	TRBJ2-6	CASSFRASGANVLTF	TGTGCCAGCAGTTTCCGGGCTTCGGGGGCCAACGTCCTGACTTTC
13	NA	many	TRBV11-2	TRBJ2-3	CASSLYELDTQYF	TGTGCCAGCAGCTTATACGAACTAGATACGCAGTATTTT
12	NA	many	TRBV20-1	TRBJ2-1	CSAGARGNEQFF	TGCAGTGCTGGTGCGCGGGGCAATGAGCAGTTCTTC
15	TRBD2	many	TRBV5-1	TRBJ2-3	CASRSGGLGTDTQYF	TGCGCCAGCAGAAGCGGGGGGCTGGGCACAGATACGCAGTATTTT
13	NA	many	TRBV20-1	TRBJ2-1	CRLAGPTFNEQFF	TGCAGGTTGGCTGGACCAACCTTCAATGAGCAGTTCTTC
15	TRBD2	many	TRBV20-1	TRBJ2-3	CSARRLAGESDTQYF	TGCAGTGCTAGACGACTAGCGGGAGAGTCAGATACGCAGTATTTT